Listed below are T cell receptor beta chains from one sample, sequenced in a study of blood T cells in healthy people across ages. TCRdb reprocessed the 5' RACE reads via MiXCR and lists one record per CDR3 protein. The data contain 450,000 to 700,000 distinct CDR3 sequences, 27% of them singletons. The sample consisted of blood. Receptors were obtained from a woman in her sixties or seventies in good health. The CDR3 runs from the conserved cysteine through the conserved F or W. Each record gives: J gene, clone size, V gene, D gene, CDR3 DNA, CDR3 protein. The D gene is left open where the match is weak. Size is stated for part of the rows, as once, few or many counts, or as a class when the clone is expanded.

TRBJ1-4 | - | TRBV20-1 | - | TGCAGTGCTCGAGCTAGGGGGGAGTCCTGGAGTGAAAAACTGTTTTTT | CSARARGESWSEKLFF
TRBJ1-4 | once | TRBV12-3/TRBV12-4 | - | TGTGCCAGCAGCCCCTTGAGGAGGGAGGAAACTGAAAAACTGTTTTTT | CASSPLRREETEKLFF
TRBJ2-1 | few | TRBV20-1 | - | TGCAGTGGGATGAGGGGGGCTGAGCAGTTCTTC | CSGMRGAEQFF
TRBJ2-6 | - | TRBV5-1 | TRBD1 | TGCGCCAGCAGATTGGTGGGGACAGCATCCTCTGGGGCCAATGTCCTGACTTTC | CASRLVGTASSGANVLTF
TRBJ1-5 | few | TRBV6-2/TRBV6-3 | TRBD1 | TGTGCCAGCAGTCGCTCCGGGACAGGTTTTATGGTTAGCAATCAGCCCCAGCATTTT | CASSRSGTGFMVSNQPQHF
TRBJ1-2 | few | TRBV7-2 | TRBD1 | TGTGCCAGCAGCCCCGGACAGGGGACTAACTATGGCTACACCTTC | CASSPGQGTNYGYTF
TRBJ2-7 | - | TRBV7-2 | - | TGTGCCAGCAGTCTACAGGGAGGCGGCATGTACGAGCAGTACTTC | CASSLQGGGMYEQYF
TRBJ2-2 | - | TRBV5-1 | - | TGCGCCAGCAGATCGGACAGCAACACCGGGGAGCTGTTTTTT | CASRSDSNTGELFF
TRBJ1-4 | few | TRBV4-2 | - | TGTGCCAGCAGCCAAGAGGGACTGCGAAATGAAAAACTGTTTTTT | CASSQEGLRNEKLFF
TRBJ1-1 | - | TRBV29-1 | TRBD1 | TGCAGCGTTAGGGGACAGTGGTTCATGAACACTGAAGCTTTCTTT | CSVRGQWFMNTEAFF
TRBJ1-2 | few | TRBV5-6 | - | TGTGCCAGCAGCTTGCCAAACTATGGCTACACCTTC | CASSLPNYGYTF
TRBJ1-2 | - | TRBV5-1 | - | TGCGCCAGCAGCCTCGACGGGACGAGGGAGGGCTACACCTTC | CASSLDGTREGYTF
TRBJ2-1 | few | TRBV4-3 | - | TGCGCCAGCAGCCAAGGTCATAGGCTAGACGGCAATGAGCAGTTCTTC | CASSQGHRLDGNEQFF
TRBJ2-7 | - | TRBV20-1 | TRBD1 | TGCAGTGCCCCCCAGGGACAGGGGGCCTACGAGCAGTACTTC | CSAPQGQGAYEQYF
TRBJ2-2 | - | TRBV7-2 | TRBD2 | TGTGCCAGCAGCACCAGCGGGGGGGCGTACACCGGGGAGCTGTTTTTT | CASSTSGGAYTGELFF
TRBJ2-1 | once | TRBV6-1 | TRBD2 | TGTGCCAGCAGTCAAGCGGGGGGACCTTACGGAGGGCAGTTCTTC | CASSQAGGPYGGQFF
TRBJ2-1 | - | TRBV7-2 | - | TGTGCCAGCAGCTTATCATCCAGTCCCCACAATGAGCAGTTCTTC | CASSLSSSPHNEQFF
TRBJ2-7 | - | TRBV27 | - | TGTGCCAGCAGGCAGGGGGGCTCCTACGAGCAGTACTTC | CASRQGGSYEQYF
TRBJ1-1 | - | TRBV15 | TRBD1 | TGTGCCACCAGCAGGGGGGACAGGGCCGAAGCTTTCTTT | CATSRGDRAEAFF
TRBJ2-5 | - | TRBV9 | - | TGTGCCAGCAGCAGGGGGGGAATATGTGAGACCCAGTGCTTC | CASSRGGICETQCF
TRBJ2-4 | - | TRBV6-2/TRBV6-3 | TRBD1 | TGTGCCAGCAGTTACTACAGGGGGCCGGAAAACATTCAGTACTTC | CASSYYRGPENIQYF
TRBJ2-7 | many | TRBV9 | - | TGTGCCAGCAGCCCCACAGGTCCCCGGGACTACGAGCAGTACTTC | CASSPTGPRDYEQYF
TRBJ1-3 | - | TRBV19 | - | TGTGCCAGTATGGGAAACACCATATATTTT | CASMGNTIYF
TRBJ2-1 | few | TRBV5-6 | - | TGTGCCAGCAGCTGGATGGGCAATGAGCAGTTCTTC | CASSWMGNEQFF
TRBJ2-3 | - | TRBV7-6 | TRBD2 | TGTGCCAGCAGCCCATCAGAAGCGGGGGGAGGCCCAGATACGCAGTATTTT | CASSPSEAGGGPDTQYF
TRBJ2-3 | - | TRBV7-3 | TRBD2 | TGTGCCAGCTGGAAAGAGCGGGGGGAAGATACGCAGTATTTT | CASWKERGEDTQYF
TRBJ2-3 | - | TRBV20-1 | TRBD2 | TGCAGTGCTAGCCACAGCGGGGACACAGATACGCAGTATTTT | CSASHSGDTDTQYF
TRBJ2-4 | - | TRBV12-3/TRBV12-4 | - | TGTGCCAGCAGAGAAGGCGGGGTGGGAGTCAAAAACATTCAGTACTTC | CASREGGVGVKNIQYF
TRBJ2-5 | few | TRBV5-5 | TRBD2 | TGTGCCAGCAGCTTAGGGCTAGCGGGGGGGCCTCTGGGAACCCAGTACTTC | CASSLGLAGGPLGTQYF
TRBJ2-7 | - | TRBV12-3/TRBV12-4 | - | TGTGCCAGCAGTTTTAGAGAGGGGGTTTCCTACGAGCAGTACTTC | CASSFREGVSYEQYF